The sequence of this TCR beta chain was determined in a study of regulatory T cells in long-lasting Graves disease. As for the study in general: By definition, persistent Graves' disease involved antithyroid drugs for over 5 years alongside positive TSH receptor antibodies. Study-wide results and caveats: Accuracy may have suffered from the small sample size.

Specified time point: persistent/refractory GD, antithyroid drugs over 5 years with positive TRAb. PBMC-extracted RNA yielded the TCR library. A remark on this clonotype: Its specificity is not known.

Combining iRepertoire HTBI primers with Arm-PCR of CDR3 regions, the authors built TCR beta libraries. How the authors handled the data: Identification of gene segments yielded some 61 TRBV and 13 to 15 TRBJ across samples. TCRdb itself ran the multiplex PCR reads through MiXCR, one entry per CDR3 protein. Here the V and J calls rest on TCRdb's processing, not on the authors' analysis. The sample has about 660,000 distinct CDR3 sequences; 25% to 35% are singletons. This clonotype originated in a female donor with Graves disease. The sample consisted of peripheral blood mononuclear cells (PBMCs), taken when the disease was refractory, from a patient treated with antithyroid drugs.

CDR3 residues: CASRWTGTNTGELFF. DNA of the CDR3: TGCGCCAGCAGATGGACAGGGACGAACACCGGGGAGCTGTTTTTT. The V gene is TRBV5-1, the J gene TRBJ2-2; 8 positions match TRBD1. CDR1 and CDR2 (germline): SGHRS, YFSETQ. This CDR3 is 15 amino acids long. J was trimmed by 0 bases and V by 5 bases; bases with no gene match: 3.